Described below is a single T cell receptor beta chain sequence and its context. The data derive from a study of blood T cell repertoires in COVID-19. Across the whole study: Collection of acute and convalescent COVID-19 samples took place in the United States, Italy and Spain.

The protocol was immunoSEQ multiplex PCR, while the TCRdb copy is restricted to in-frame clones and leaves out a portion. The sample yields 75,000 to 80,000 clones, about 88% seen once. The CDR3 has 13 residues. Germline V gene data show CDR1 as ENHRY and CDR2 as SYGVKD. The TCR was taken from a man aged 55 to 70 with COVID-19, enrolled during active disease. The chain recombines TRBV10-3 with TRBJ1-5; D may be TRBD1 (5 bases). Sample: peripheral blood. CDR3 loop: CAVRVGVNQPQHF. In nucleotides, the CDR3 is TGTGCGGTCAGGGTGGGCGTCAATCAGCCCCAGCATTTT.